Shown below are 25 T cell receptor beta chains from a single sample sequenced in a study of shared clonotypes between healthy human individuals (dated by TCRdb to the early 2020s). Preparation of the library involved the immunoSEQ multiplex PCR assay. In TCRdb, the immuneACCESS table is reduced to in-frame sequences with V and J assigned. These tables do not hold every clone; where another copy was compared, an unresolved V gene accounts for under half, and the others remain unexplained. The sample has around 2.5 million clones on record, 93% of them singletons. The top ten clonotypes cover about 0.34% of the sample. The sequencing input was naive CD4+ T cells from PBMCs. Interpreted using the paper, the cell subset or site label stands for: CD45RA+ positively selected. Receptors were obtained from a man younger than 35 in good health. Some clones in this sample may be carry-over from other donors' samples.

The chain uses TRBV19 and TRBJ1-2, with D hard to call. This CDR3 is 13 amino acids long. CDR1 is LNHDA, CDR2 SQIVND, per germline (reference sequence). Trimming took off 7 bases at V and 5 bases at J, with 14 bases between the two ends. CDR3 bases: TGTGCCAGTACCGCACAGAGAAGGTATGGCTACACCTTC. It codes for CASTAQRRYGYTF. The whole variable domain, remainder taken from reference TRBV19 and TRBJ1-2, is DGGITQSPKYLFRKEGQNVTLSCEQNLNHDAMYWYRQDPGQGLRLIYYSQIVNDFQKGDIAEGYSVSREKKESFPLTVTSAQKNPTAFYLCASTAQRRYGYTFGSGTRLTVV.

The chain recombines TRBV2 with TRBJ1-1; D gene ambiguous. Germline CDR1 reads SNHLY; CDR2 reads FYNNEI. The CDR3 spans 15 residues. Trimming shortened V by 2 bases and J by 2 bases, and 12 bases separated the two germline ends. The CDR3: CASSETTRLNTEAFF. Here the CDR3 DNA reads TGTGCCAGCAGTGAAACGACTCGTCTTAACACTGAAGCTTTCTTT.

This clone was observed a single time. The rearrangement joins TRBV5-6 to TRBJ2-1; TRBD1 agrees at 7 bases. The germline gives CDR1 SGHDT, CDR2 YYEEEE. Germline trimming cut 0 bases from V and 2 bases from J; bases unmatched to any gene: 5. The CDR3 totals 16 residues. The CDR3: CASSLVVGTAYNEQFF. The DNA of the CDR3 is TGTGCCAGCAGCTTGGTTGTCGGGACAGCCTACAATGAGCAGTTCTTC.

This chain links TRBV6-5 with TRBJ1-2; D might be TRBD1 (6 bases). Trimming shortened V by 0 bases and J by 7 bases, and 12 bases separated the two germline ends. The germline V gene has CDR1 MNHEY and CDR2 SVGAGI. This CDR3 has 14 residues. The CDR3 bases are TGTGCCAGCAGTTACTCGAGGGGGGAGAGTGGCTACACCTTC. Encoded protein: CASSYSRGESGYTF.

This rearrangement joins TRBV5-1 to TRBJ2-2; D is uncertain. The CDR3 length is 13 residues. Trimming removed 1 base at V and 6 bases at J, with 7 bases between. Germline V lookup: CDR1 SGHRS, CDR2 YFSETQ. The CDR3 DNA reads TGCGCCAGCAGCTTGACAGTCGCCGGGGAGCTGTTTTTT. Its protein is CASSLTVAGELFF. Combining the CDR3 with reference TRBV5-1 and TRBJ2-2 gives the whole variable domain KAGVTQTPRYLIKTRGQQVTLSCSPISGHRSVSWYQQTPGQGLQFLFEYFSETQRNKGNFPGRFSGRQFSNSRSEMNVSTLELGDSALYLCASSLTVAGELFFGEGSRLTVL.

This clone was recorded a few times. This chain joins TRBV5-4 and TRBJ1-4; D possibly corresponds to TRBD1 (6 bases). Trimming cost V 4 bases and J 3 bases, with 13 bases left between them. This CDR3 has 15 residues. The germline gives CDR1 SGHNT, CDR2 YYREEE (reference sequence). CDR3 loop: CASSPAQGANEKLFF. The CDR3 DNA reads TGTGCCAGCAGCCCTGCACAGGGCGCTAATGAAAAACTGTTTTTT.

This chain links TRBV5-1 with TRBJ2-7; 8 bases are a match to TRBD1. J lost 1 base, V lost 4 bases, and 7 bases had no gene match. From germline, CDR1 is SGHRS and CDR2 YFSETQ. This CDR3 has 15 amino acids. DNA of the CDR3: TGCGCCAGCAGCGGGGGGACAGGTGCGTCCTACGAGCAGTACTTC. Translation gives CASSGGTGASYEQYF.

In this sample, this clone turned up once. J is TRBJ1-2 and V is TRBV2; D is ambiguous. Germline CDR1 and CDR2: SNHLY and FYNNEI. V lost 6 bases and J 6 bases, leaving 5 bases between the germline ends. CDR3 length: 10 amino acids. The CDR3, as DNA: TGTGCCAGCAGGGTCAATGGCTACACCTTC. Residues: CASRVNGYTF.

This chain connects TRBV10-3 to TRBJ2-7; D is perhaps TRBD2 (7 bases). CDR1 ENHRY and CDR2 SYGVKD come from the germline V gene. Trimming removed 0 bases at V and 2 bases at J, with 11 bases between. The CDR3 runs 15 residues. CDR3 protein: CAISESPGGPYEQYF. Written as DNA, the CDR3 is TGTGCCATCAGTGAGTCGCCCGGGGGGCCCTACGAGCAGTACTTC.

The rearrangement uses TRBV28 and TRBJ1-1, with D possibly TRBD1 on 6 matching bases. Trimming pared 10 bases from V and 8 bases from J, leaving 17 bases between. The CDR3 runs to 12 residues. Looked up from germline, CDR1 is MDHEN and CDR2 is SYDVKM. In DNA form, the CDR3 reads TGTGCCACTCGGGGACAAGGATTCGAAGCTTTCTTT. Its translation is CATRGQGFEAFF.

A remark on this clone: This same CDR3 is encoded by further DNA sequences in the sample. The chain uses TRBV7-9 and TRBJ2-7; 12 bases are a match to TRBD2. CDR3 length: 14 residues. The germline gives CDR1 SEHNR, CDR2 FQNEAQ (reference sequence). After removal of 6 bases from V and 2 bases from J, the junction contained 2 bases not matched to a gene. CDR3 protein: CASRGLAGPYEQYF. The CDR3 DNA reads TGTGCCAGCAGAGGACTAGCGGGACCCTACGAGCAGTACTTC.

DNA for the CDR3: TGTGCCAGCAGACCAGGGGCAGATACGCAGTATTTT. Translated: CASRPGADTQYF. The chain carries TRBV6-6 and TRBJ2-3; perhaps TRBD1 as D (6 bases). The CDR3 contains 12 residues. Trimming removed 6 bases from V and 4 bases from J, with 8 bases in between. CDR1 MNHNY and CDR2 SVGAGI come from the germline V gene (reference sequence).

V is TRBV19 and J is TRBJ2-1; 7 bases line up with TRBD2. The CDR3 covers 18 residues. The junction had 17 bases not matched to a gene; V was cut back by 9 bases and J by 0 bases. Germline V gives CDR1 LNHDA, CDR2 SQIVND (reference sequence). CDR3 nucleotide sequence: TGTGCCAGCCTTAGCGGGCCGACTTCCTCGAGCTCCTACAATGAGCAGTTCTTC. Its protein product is CASLSGPTSSSSYNEQFF.

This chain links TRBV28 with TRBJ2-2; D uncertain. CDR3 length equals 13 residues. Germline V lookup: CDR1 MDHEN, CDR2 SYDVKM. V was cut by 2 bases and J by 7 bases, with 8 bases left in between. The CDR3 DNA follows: TGTGCCAGCAGTTTAACAGATGTCGGGGAGCTGTTTTTT. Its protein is CASSLTDVGELFF.

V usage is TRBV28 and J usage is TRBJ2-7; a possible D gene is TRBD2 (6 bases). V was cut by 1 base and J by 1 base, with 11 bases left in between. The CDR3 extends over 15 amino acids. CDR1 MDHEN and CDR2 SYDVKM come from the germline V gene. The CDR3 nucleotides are TGTGCCAGCAGTTTATTGCGGGACCGGTCCTACGAGCAGTACTTC. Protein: CASSLLRDRSYEQYF.

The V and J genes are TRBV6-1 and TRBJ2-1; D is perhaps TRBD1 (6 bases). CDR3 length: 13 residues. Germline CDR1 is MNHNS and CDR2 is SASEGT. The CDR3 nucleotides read TGTGCAGCAAACCAGGGGCCCTACAATGAGCAGTTCTTC. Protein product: CAANQGPYNEQFF.

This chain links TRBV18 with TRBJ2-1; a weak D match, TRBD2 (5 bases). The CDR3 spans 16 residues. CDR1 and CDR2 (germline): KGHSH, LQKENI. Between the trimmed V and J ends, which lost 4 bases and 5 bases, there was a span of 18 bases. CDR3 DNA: TGTGCCAGCTCACAGTATGAGCGGACCCTCCACAATGAGCAGTTCTTC. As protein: CASSQYERTLHNEQFF.

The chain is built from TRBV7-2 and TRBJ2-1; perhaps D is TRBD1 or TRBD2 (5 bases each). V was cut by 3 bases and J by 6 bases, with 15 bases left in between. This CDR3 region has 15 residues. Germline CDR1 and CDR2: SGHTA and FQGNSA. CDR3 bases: TGTGCCAGCAGCTTGGGGGTGCTGGTTGGCAATGAGCAGTTCTTC. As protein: CASSLGVLVGNEQFF. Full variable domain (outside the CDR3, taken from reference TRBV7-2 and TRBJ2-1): GAGVSQSPSNKVTEKGKDVELRCDPISGHTALYWYRQSLGQGLEFLIYFQGNSAPDKSGLPSDRFSAERTGGSVSTLTIQRTQQEDSAVYLCASSLGVLVGNEQFFGPGTRLTVL.

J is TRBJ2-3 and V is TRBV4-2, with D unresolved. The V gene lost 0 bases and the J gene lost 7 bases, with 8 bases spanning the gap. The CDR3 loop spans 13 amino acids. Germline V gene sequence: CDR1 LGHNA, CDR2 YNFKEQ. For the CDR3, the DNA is TGTGCCAGCAGCCAAGATAGGCTCCATACGCAGTATTTT. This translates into CASSQDRLHTQYF.

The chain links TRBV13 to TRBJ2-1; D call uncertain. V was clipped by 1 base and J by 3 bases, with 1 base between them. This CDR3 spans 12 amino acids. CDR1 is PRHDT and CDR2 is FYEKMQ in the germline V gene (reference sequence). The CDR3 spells CASSLVYNEQFF. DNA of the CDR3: TGTGCCAGCAGCTTAGTCTACAATGAGCAGTTCTTC.

In DNA, the CDR3 is TGTGCCAGCAGCTTACGGACAGAAAGCTATGGCTACACCTTC. Its translation: CASSLRTESYGYTF. The genes are TRBV7-2 and TRBJ1-2; TRBD1 is a possible D gene (6 bases). The ends were cut back, 2 bases at V and 4 bases at J, with 11 bases in the middle. Germline V lookup: CDR1 SGHTA, CDR2 FQGNSA. The CDR3 sequence is 14 residues long. The full variable domain, its missing parts supplied by reference TRBV7-2 and TRBJ1-2, is GAGVSQSPSNKVTEKGKDVELRCDPISGHTALYWYRQSLGQGLEFLIYFQGNSAPDKSGLPSDRFSAERTGGSVSTLTIQRTQQEDSAVYLCASSLRTESYGYTFGSGTRLTVV.

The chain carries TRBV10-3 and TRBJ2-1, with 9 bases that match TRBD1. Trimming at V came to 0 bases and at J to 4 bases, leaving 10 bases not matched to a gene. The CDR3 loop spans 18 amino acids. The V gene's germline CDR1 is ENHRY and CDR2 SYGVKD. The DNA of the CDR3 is TGTGCCATCAGTGAGTCTCCCGGGACAGGGAGAGTTTACAATGAGCAGTTCTTC. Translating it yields CAISESPGTGRVYNEQFF.

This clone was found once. The CDR3, as DNA: TGTGCCAGCAGTTTAGGGGACAGGGGGCTGAGAGGTGAAAAACTGTTTTTT. Translating gives CASSLGDRGLRGEKLFF. The genes are TRBV27 and TRBJ1-4, with TRBD1 matching 12 bases. This CDR3 contains 17 residues. Germline loops: CDR1 MNHEY, CDR2 SMNVEV (reference sequence). The trim removed 2 bases at V and 7 bases at J, leaving 8 bases unmatched.

In DNA form, the CDR3 reads TGTGCCAGTCACGGGACAGATCCTGAAAAACTGTTTTTT. Encoded protein: CASHGTDPEKLFF. The chain combines TRBV6-4 with TRBJ1-4; 7 bases agree with TRBD1. CDR1 and CDR2 (germline): MRHNA, SNTAGT. The CDR3 loop spans 13 amino acids. The J segment lost 7 bases and the V segment lost 9 bases, leaving 8 bases of the junction unmatched.

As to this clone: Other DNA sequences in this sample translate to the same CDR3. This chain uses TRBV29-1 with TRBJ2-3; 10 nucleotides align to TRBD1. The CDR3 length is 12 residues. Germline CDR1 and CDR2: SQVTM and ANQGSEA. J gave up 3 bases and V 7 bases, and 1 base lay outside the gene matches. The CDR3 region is CSADRGTDTQYF. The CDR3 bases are TGCAGCGCGGACAGGGGGACAGATACGCAGTATTTT.